This TCR beta chain was sequenced for a study of cytomegalovirus exposure and HLA in healthy donors. Across the whole study: Approximately 80 million unique TCRs, all from HLA-typed donors, were included in an early release of the data. Overall study findings and caveats: About 87% or about 30% of the time was how often most TCR beta V segments were productive, according to an earlier analysis. There were a few CMV-associated chains whose specificity for CMV antigens was confirmed in vitro. In a later analysis, DRB1 alleles had the most associated TCRs; HLA-C alleles the fewest.

With 60 Vbeta and 13 Jbeta primers, the PCR was carried out. Some clones are missing from TCRdb's copy, which holds only in-frame ones; the method was immunoSEQ multiplex PCR. This table holds around 150,000 clones, roughly 82% found once. V was clipped by 4 bases and J by 8 bases, with 13 bases between them. This CDR3 region has 14 residues. Germline lookup yields CDR1 SGHNT and CDR2 YYREEE (reference sequence). Note on this clone: Its matching antigen is unknown.

The clonotype originates from a man aged 45 to 65 in good health and CMV-seropositive. Sequencing was carried out using PBMCs. J is TRBJ1-6 and V is TRBV5-4, with D possibly matching TRBD1 (5 bases). CDR3 bases: TGTGCCAGCAGCCTGGGACCGACAGATTCACCCCTCCACTTT. It encodes CASSLGPTDSPLHF.